The present T cell receptor (beta chain) was sequenced within a study of cytomegalovirus exposure and HLA in healthy donors. For the study at large: Earlier results showed 120 million or so unique TCR beta sequences derived from approximately 180 million T cells.

CDR3 length equals 12 residues. Germline V CDR1 and CDR2: SGHRS, YFSETQ. V dropped 0 bases and J dropped 7 bases, with 4 bases sitting between them. This clone was counted many times. PCR amplification relied on 60 Vbeta primers (plus 13 Jbeta primers). The method was immunoSEQ multiplex PCR; TCRdb's version includes in-frame clones alone and lacks a portion of them. The table has about 160,000 clones, roughly four fifths seen once. The TCR originated in a girl aged 2-10 years in good health and CMV-seropositive. The sequencing sample was made of PBMCs. The rearrangement joins TRBV5-1 to TRBJ2-2; the D is unclear. The chain's CDR3 is CASSLELGELFF. As DNA, the CDR3 is TGCGCCAGCAGCTTGGAGCTCGGGGAGCTGTTTTTT.